These T cell receptor beta chains were read from a single sample in a study of memory B cells and T cells in multiple sclerosis. Profiling relied on immunoSEQ multiplex PCR, and the TCRdb table lists in-frame clones only, not all of them. The table records about 15,000 clones, about 70% of them present only once. Sequenced sample: memory (CD45RO+) CD4+ T cells from blood. These receptors originate from a human donor with multiple sclerosis. CDR3s include the opening cysteine and the closing phenylalanine or tryptophan. Fields, in order: clone size, J gene, D gene, V gene, CDR3 protein, CDR3 DNA. D genes are given only for firm matches. Size is stated for part of the rows, as once, few or many counts, or as a class when the clone is expanded.

abundance: once
j_gene: TRBJ1-2
d_gene: -
v_gene: TRBV29-1
CDR3aa: CSATTGAHGYTF
CDR3nt: TGCAGCGCTACGACAGGAGCACATGGCTACACCTTC

abundance: once
j_gene: TRBJ2-7
d_gene: -
v_gene: TRBV27
CDR3aa: CASRASTGLGEQYF
CDR3nt: TGTGCCAGCAGGGCCTCTACAGGGTTGGGGGAGCAGTACTTC

abundance: -
j_gene: TRBJ1-2
d_gene: TRBD1
v_gene: TRBV6-6
CDR3aa: CASSGRGQVYGYTF
CDR3nt: TGTGCCAGCAGTGGTAGGGGGCAGGTCTATGGCTACACCTTC

abundance: -
j_gene: TRBJ1-2
d_gene: -
v_gene: TRBV5-1
CDR3aa: CASSSGGTGRYSGYTF
CDR3nt: TGCGCCAGCAGCTCGGGGGGAACAGGGAGGTATTCTGGCTACACCTTC

abundance: -
j_gene: TRBJ2-5
d_gene: TRBD1
v_gene: TRBV7-2
CDR3aa: CASSADGTGMETQYF
CDR3nt: TGTGCCAGCAGCGCAGACGGGACAGGGATGGAGACCCAGTACTTC

abundance: -
j_gene: TRBJ2-1
d_gene: -
v_gene: TRBV30
CDR3aa: CAWSQGSRSYNEQFF
CDR3nt: TGTGCCTGGAGCCAGGGCTCCCGGTCCTACAATGAGCAGTTCTTC

abundance: -
j_gene: TRBJ1-2
d_gene: TRBD1
v_gene: TRBV6-6
CDR3aa: CASRQTNRGGYTF
CDR3nt: TGTGCCAGCAGACAAACGAACAGGGGCGGCTACACCTTC

abundance: few
j_gene: TRBJ2-7
d_gene: -
v_gene: TRBV4-1
CDR3aa: CASSQGLNYEQYF
CDR3nt: TGCGCCAGCAGCCAAGGGCTCAACTACGAGCAGTACTTC

abundance: -
j_gene: TRBJ2-5
d_gene: TRBD2
v_gene: TRBV4-1
CDR3aa: CASSLQPSTSGGSETQYF
CDR3nt: TGCGCCAGCAGCCTACAACCCTCGACTAGCGGGGGGAGCGAGACCCAGTACTTC

abundance: -
j_gene: TRBJ1-5
d_gene: -
v_gene: TRBV27
CDR3aa: CASSLSYGGQPQHF
CDR3nt: TGTGCCAGCAGTTTATCTTATGGGGGCCAGCCCCAGCATTTT

abundance: -
j_gene: TRBJ2-3
d_gene: -
v_gene: TRBV28
CDR3aa: CASSLDATTDTQYF
CDR3nt: TGTGCCAGCAGTTTAGATGCTACCACAGATACGCAGTATTTT

abundance: -
j_gene: TRBJ2-5
d_gene: -
v_gene: TRBV2
CDR3aa: CASSERETQYF
CDR3nt: TGTGCCAGCAGTGAACGAGAGACCCAGTACTTC

abundance: few
j_gene: TRBJ2-7
d_gene: TRBD1
v_gene: TRBV4-2
CDR3aa: CASSQQQGPYEQYF
CDR3nt: TGTGCCAGCAGCCAACAACAGGGGCCCTACGAGCAGTACTTC

abundance: few
j_gene: TRBJ2-7
d_gene: TRBD2
v_gene: TRBV13
CDR3aa: CASSLSGFSGGEQYF
CDR3nt: TGTGCCAGCAGCTTAAGCGGTTTTTCGGGGGGCGAGCAGTACTTC

abundance: -
j_gene: TRBJ1-5
d_gene: -
v_gene: TRBV6-5
CDR3aa: CASREIRGPSQHF
CDR3nt: TGTGCCAGCAGGGAAATCAGGGGCCCATCCCAGCATTTT

abundance: -
j_gene: TRBJ2-7
d_gene: -
v_gene: TRBV6-1
CDR3aa: CASSVWALSYEQYF
CDR3nt: TGTGCCAGCAGTGTTTGGGCCTTATCCTACGAGCAGTACTTC

abundance: -
j_gene: TRBJ1-4
d_gene: -
v_gene: TRBV6-1
CDR3aa: CASSDKRQLGEKLFF
CDR3nt: TGTGCCAGCAGTGATAAACGTCAACTAGGGGAAAAACTGTTTTTT

abundance: -
j_gene: TRBJ1-5
d_gene: -
v_gene: TRBV4-1
CDR3aa: CASSQVWDKNQPQHF
CDR3nt: TGCGCCAGCAGCCAGGTTTGGGACAAAAATCAGCCCCAGCATTTT

abundance: -
j_gene: TRBJ2-3
d_gene: TRBD2
v_gene: TRBV27
CDR3aa: CASSFLGSGRTYTDTQYF
CDR3nt: TGTGCCAGCAGTTTTTTGGGTAGCGGGAGAACATACACAGATACGCAGTATTTT

abundance: -
j_gene: TRBJ1-5
d_gene: -
v_gene: TRBV6-1
CDR3aa: CASSLEGGYNQPQHF
CDR3nt: TGTGCCAGCAGTCTAGAGGGAGGGTACAATCAGCCCCAGCATTTT

abundance: few
j_gene: TRBJ1-4
d_gene: -
v_gene: TRBV10-3
CDR3aa: CAISDRANEKLFF
CDR3nt: TGTGCCATCAGTGACAGGGCAAATGAAAAACTGTTTTTT

abundance: few
j_gene: TRBJ2-7
d_gene: -
v_gene: TRBV5-6
CDR3aa: CASSLGGPYEQYF
CDR3nt: TGTGCCAGCAGCCTCGGGGGGCCCTACGAGCAGTACTTC

abundance: -
j_gene: TRBJ2-7
d_gene: -
v_gene: TRBV7-6
CDR3aa: CASSFLTGQPYEQYF
CDR3nt: TGTGCCAGCAGCTTTCTGACAGGCCAGCCCTACGAGCAGTACTTC

abundance: -
j_gene: TRBJ2-7
d_gene: -
v_gene: TRBV13
CDR3aa: CASSLRGDGTYEQYF
CDR3nt: TGTGCCAGCAGCTTACGAGGCGATGGAACCTACGAGCAGTACTTC

abundance: -
j_gene: TRBJ2-2
d_gene: TRBD2
v_gene: TRBV4-1
CDR3aa: CASSRAGTSGGARSGTGELFF
CDR3nt: TGCGCCAGCAGCCGAGCAGGGACTAGCGGGGGGGCCCGATCGGGCACCGGGGAGCTGTTTTTT

abundance: -
j_gene: TRBJ2-5
d_gene: -
v_gene: TRBV9
CDR3aa: CASSVDGQGLKETQYF
CDR3nt: TGTGCCAGCAGCGTAGATGGCCAGGGTCTTAAAGAGACCCAGTACTTC

abundance: -
j_gene: TRBJ2-2
d_gene: TRBD2
v_gene: TRBV6-1
CDR3aa: CASSEGKGLVGARELFF
CDR3nt: TGTGCCAGCAGTGAGGGAAAGGGACTAGTGGGCGCCCGGGAGCTGTTTTTT

abundance: -
j_gene: TRBJ1-3
d_gene: -
v_gene: TRBV6-5
CDR3aa: CASSIGGPGNTIYF
CDR3nt: TGCGCCAGCAGCATAGGCGGGCCTGGAAACACCATATATTTT

abundance: once
j_gene: TRBJ1-5
d_gene: -
v_gene: TRBV7-9
CDR3aa: CASSPGAGLWGNQPQHF
CDR3nt: TGTGCCAGCAGCCCAGGGGCAGGGCTATGGGGCAATCAGCCCCAGCATTTT

abundance: -
j_gene: TRBJ1-1
d_gene: -
v_gene: TRBV5-1
CDR3aa: CASSLSSLNTEAFF
CDR3nt: TGCGCCAGCAGCTTGTCCTCCTTGAACACTGAAGCTTTCTTT

abundance: few
j_gene: TRBJ2-1
d_gene: TRBD2
v_gene: TRBV5-6
CDR3aa: CASSLGLAALGDEQFF
CDR3nt: TGTGCCAGCAGTCTCGGACTAGCGGCCTTAGGAGATGAGCAGTTCTTC